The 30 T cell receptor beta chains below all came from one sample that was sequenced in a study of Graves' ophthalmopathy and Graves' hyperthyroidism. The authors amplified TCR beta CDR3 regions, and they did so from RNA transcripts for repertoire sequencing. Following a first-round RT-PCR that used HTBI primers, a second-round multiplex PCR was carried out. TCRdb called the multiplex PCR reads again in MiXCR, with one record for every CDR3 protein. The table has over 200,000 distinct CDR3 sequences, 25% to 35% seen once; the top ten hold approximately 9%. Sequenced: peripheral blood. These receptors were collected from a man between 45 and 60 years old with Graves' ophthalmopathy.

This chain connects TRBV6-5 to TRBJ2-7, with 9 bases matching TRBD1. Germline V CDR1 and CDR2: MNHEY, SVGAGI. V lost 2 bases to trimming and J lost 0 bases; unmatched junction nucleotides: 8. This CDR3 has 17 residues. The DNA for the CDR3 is TGTGCCAGCAGTTACACCCAAAAACAGGGGGCCTCCTACGAGCAGTACTTC. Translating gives CASSYTQKQGASYEQYF.

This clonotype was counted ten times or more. DNA for the CDR3: TGTGCCAGCAGCGTAGGTGGGGACAAGTACTACGAGCAGTACTTC. Its protein product is CASSVGGDKYYEQYF. The rearrangement uses TRBV9 and TRBJ2-7, with a possible D match to TRBD1 (6 bases). This CDR3 contains 15 residues. Germline-derived CDR1 and CDR2 are SGDLS and YYNGEE. V lost 0 bases and J 3 bases, leaving 13 bases between the germline ends. Combining the CDR3 with reference TRBV9 and TRBJ2-7 gives the whole variable domain DSGVTQTPKHLITATGQRVTLRCSPRSGDLSVYWYQQSLDQGLQFLIQYYNGEERAKGNILERFSAQQFPDLHSELNLSSLELGDSALYFCASSVGGDKYYEQYFGPGTRLTVT.

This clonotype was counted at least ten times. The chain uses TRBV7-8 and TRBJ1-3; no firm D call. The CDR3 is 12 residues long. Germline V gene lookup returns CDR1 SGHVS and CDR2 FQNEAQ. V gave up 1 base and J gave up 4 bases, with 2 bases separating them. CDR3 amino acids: CASSLVGNTIYF. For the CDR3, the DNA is TGTGCCAGCAGCTTAGTCGGAAACACCATATATTTT.

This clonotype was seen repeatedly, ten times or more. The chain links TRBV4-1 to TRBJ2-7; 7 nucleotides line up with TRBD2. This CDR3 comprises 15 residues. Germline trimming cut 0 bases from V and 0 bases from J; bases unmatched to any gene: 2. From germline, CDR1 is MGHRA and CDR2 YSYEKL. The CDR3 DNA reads TGCGCCAGCAGCCAAGAGGCTAGCGGCTCCTACGAGCAGTACTTC. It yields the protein CASSQEASGSYEQYF.

CDR3 in amino acids: CASRVTGDFGGYTF. CDR3 coding DNA: TGTGCCAGCAGAGTGACAGGGGACTTCGGTGGCTACACCTTC. The J gene is TRBJ1-2, the V gene TRBV12-3 or TRBV12-4, with 8 bases lining up with TRBD1. CDR3 size: 14 residues. V trimming: 6 bases; J trimming: 7 bases; junction bases outside the gene matches: 10.

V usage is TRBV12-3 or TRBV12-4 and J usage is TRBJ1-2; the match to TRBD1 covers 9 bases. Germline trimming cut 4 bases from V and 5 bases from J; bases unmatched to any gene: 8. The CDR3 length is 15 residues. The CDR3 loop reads CASSSWDRAGYGYTF. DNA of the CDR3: TGTGCCAGCAGTTCTTGGGACAGGGCCGGTTATGGCTACACCTTC.

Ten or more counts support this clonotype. The CDR3 sequence is CASSQLVGSYEQYF. The DNA for the CDR3 is TGTGCCAGCAGCCAATTGGTGGGCTCCTACGAGCAGTACTTC. The rearrangement links TRBV4-2 to TRBJ2-7, with D unresolved. V dropped 2 bases and J dropped 0 bases, with 8 bases sitting between them. Germline V CDR1 and CDR2: LGHNA, YNFKEQ. The CDR3 covers 14 residues.

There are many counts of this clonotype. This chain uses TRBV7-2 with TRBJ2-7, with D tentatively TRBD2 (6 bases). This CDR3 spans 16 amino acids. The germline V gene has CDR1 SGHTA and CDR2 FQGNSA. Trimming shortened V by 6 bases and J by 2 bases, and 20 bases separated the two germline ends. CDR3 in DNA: TGTGCCAGCAGACCAGTCGGAGGGGACGGGCCCTACGAGCAGTACTTC. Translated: CASRPVGGDGPYEQYF.

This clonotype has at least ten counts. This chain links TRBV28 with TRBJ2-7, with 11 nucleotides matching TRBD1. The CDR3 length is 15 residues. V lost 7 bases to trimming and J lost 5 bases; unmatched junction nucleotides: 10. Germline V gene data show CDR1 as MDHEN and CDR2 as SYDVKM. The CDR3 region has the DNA TGTGCCAGCACCGAGGGGGGGACAGGGGGGCACGAGCAGTACTTC. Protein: CASTEGGTGGHEQYF.

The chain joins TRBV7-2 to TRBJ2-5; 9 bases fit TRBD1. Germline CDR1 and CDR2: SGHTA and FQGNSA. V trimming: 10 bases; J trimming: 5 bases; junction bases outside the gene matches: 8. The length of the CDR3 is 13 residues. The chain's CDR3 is CATSQGARETQYF. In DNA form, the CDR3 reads TGTGCCACTTCACAGGGGGCGAGGGAGACCCAGTACTTC. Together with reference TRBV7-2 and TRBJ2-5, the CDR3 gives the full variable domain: GAGVSQSPSNKVTEKGKDVELRCDPISGHTALYWYRQSLGQGLEFLIYFQGNSAPDKSGLPSDRFSAERTGGSVSTLTIQRTQQEDSAVYLCATSQGARETQYFGPGTRLLVL.

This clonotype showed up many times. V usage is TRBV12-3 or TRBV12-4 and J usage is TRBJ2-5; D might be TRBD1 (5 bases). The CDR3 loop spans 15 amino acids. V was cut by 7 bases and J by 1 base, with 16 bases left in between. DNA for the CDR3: TGTGCCAGCACCATACCGACAGAACGCCAAGAGACCCAGTACTTC. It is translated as CASTIPTERQETQYF.

The CDR3, as DNA: TGCAGCGTCGGACTAGCGGCCCAAGAGACCCAGTACTTC. This gives the protein CSVGLAAQETQYF. The gene calls are TRBV29-1 and TRBJ2-5; TRBD2 matches 10 bases. The junction had 2 bases not matched to a gene; V was cut back by 6 bases and J by 1 base. This CDR3 has 13 amino acids. The V gene's germline CDR1 is SQVTM and CDR2 ANQGSEA.

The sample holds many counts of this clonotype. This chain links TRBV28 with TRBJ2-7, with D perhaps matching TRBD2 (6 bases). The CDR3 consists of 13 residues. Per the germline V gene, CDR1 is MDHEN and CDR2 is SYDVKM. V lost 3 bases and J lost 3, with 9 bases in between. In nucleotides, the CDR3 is TGTGCCAGCAGTTTTGGGGGGTTCTACGAGCAGTACTTC. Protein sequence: CASSFGGFYEQYF.

CDR3 nucleotides: TGTGCCTGGAGGTTAGGGGCCTCAGGGAACACTGAAGCTTTCTTT. Protein sequence: CAWRLGASGNTEAFF. The chain carries TRBV30 and TRBJ1-1; the D gene is possibly TRBD1 (5 bases). Trimming pared 3 bases from V and 1 base from J, leaving 15 bases between. Per the germline V gene, CDR1 is GTSNPN and CDR2 is SVGIG (reference sequence). The CDR3 is 15 residues long. Based on the CDR3 plus reference TRBV30 and TRBJ1-1, the full variable domain is SQTIHQWPATLVQPVGSPLSLECTVEGTSNPNLYWYRQAAGRGLQLLFYSVGIGQISSEVPQNLSASRPQDRQFILSSKKLLLSDSGFYLCAWRLGASGNTEAFFGQGTRLTVV.

The CDR3, as DNA: TGTGCCAGCAGTTTCGGGAGGTCGCAGTATTTT. It specifies CASSFGRSQYF. V is TRBV6-5 and J is TRBJ2-3; 7 bases are shared with TRBD2. The CDR3 runs 11 residues. J was trimmed by 10 bases and V by 4 bases; bases with no gene match: 2. Germline CDR1 is MNHEY and CDR2 is SVGAGI.

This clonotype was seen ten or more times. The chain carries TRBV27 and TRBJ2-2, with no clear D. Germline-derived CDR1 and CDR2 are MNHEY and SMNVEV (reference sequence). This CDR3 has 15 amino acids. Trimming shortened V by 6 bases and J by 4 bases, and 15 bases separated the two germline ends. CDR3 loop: CASRGVAGSTGELFF. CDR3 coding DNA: TGTGCCAGCAGAGGTGTCGCAGGAAGCACCGGGGAGCTGTTTTTT.

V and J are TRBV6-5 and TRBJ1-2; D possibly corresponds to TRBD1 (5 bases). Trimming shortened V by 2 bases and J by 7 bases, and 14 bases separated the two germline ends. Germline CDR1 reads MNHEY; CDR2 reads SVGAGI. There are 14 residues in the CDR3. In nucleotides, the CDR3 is TGTGCCAGCAGTTACGACAGATCGATCGGTGGCTACACCTTC. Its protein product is CASSYDRSIGGYTF.

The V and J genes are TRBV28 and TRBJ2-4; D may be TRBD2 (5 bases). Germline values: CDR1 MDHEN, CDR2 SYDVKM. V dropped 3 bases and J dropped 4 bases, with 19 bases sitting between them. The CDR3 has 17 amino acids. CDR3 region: CASSLMGAGSGKNIQYF. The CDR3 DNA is TGTGCCAGCAGTTTGATGGGTGCGGGCTCAGGAAAAAACATTCAGTACTTC. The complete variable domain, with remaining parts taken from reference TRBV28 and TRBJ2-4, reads DVKVTQSSRYLVKRTGEKVFLECVQDMDHENMFWYRQDPGLGLRLIYFSYDVKMKEKGDIPEGYSVSREKKERFSLILESASTNQTSMYLCASSLMGAGSGKNIQYFGAGTRLSVL.

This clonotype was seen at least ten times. The CDR3 loop reads CASSQETGFEQYF. DNA of the CDR3: TGCGCCAGCAGCCAAGAAACAGGTTTTGAGCAGTACTTC. The J gene is TRBJ2-7, the V gene TRBV4-3, with D perhaps TRBD1 (5 bases). The CDR3 loop spans 13 amino acids. Trimming shortened V by 0 bases and J by 7 bases, and 10 bases separated the two germline ends. The germline V gene encodes CDR1 LGHNA and CDR2 YSLEER.

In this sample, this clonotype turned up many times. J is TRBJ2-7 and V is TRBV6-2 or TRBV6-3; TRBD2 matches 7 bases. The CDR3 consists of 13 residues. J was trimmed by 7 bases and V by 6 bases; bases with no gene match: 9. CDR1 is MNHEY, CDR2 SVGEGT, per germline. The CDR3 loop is CASSSGGSLEQYF. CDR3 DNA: TGTGCCAGCAGCTCGGGGGGTTCCCTGGAGCAGTACTTC.

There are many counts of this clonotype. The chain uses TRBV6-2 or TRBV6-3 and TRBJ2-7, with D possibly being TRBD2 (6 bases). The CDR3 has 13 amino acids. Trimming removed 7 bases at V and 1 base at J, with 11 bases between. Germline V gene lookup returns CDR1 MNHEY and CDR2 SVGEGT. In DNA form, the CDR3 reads TGTGCCAGCACACCTAGCGTTTCCTACGAGCAGTACTTC. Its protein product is CASTPSVSYEQYF.

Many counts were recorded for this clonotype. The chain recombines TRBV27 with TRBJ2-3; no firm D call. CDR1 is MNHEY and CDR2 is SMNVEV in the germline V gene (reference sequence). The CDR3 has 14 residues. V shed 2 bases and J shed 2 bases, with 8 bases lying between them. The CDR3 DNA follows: TGTGCCAGCAGTTTAGGAAGCATCACAGATACGCAGTATTTT. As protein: CASSLGSITDTQYF.

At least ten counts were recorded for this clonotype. The CDR3 nucleotides read TGTGCCTGGAGGCTAGGGACTGGGGATCGGACCCAGTACTTC. The encoded protein is CAWRLGTGDRTQYF. This chain uses TRBV30 with TRBJ2-5; possibly TRBD2 for D (6 bases). In germline, CDR1 is GTSNPN, CDR2 SVGIG (reference sequence). The CDR3 loop spans 14 amino acids. V was clipped by 3 bases and J by 7 bases, with 18 bases between them.

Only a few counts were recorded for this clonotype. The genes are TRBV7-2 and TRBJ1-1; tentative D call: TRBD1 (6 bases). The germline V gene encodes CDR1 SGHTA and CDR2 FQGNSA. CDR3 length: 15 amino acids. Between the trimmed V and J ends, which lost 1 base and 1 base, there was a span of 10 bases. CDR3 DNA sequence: TGTGCCAGCAGCTTAGGGACAGACCCGAACACTGAAGCTTTCTTT. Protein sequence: CASSLGTDPNTEAFF.

The CDR3: CSARDGDAHSYEQYF. The CDR3 DNA is TGCAGTGCTAGAGATGGGGACGCCCACTCCTACGAGCAGTACTTC. This sequence joins TRBV20-1 and TRBJ2-7; D possibly matches TRBD1 or TRBD2 (5 bases each). V was clipped by 0 bases and J by 0 bases, with 12 bases between them. Germline loops: CDR1 DFQATT, CDR2 SNEGSKA (reference sequence). The CDR3 loop spans 15 amino acids.

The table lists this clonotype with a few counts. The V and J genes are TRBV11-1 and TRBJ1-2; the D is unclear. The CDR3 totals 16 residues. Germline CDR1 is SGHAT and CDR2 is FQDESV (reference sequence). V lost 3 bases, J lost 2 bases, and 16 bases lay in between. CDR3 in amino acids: CASSFGRIHLNYGYTF. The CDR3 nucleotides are TGTGCCAGCAGCTTCGGCAGAATACACCTCAACTATGGCTACACCTTC.

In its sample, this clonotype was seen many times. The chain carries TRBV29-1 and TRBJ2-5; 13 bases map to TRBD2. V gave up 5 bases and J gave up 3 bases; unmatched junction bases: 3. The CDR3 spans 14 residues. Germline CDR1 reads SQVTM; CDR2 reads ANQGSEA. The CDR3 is CSVQGLAGEETQYF. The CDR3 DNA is TGCAGCGTTCAAGGACTAGCGGGAGAAGAGACCCAGTACTTC.

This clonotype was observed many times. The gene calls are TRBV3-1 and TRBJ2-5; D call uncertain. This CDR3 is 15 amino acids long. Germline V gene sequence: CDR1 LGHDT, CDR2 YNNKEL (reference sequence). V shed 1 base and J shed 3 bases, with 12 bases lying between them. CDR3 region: CASSQARQPEETQYF. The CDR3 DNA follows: TGTGCCAGCAGCCAAGCACGGCAGCCCGAAGAGACCCAGTACTTC.

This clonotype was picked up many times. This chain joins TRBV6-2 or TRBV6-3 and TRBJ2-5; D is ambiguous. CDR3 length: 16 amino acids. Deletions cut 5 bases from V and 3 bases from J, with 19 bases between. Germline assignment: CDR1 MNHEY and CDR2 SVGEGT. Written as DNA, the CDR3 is TGTGCCAGCAGTACTCCGATCCAGACCTTGGAAGAGACCCAGTACTTC. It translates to CASSTPIQTLEETQYF.

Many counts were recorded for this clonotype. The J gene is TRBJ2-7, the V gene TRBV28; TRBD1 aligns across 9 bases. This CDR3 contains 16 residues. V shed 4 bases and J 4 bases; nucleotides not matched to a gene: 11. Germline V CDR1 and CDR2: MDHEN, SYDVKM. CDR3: CASSSPIRQGGYEQYF. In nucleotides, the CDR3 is TGTGCCAGCAGTTCCCCAATCCGACAGGGGGGGTACGAGCAGTACTTC.